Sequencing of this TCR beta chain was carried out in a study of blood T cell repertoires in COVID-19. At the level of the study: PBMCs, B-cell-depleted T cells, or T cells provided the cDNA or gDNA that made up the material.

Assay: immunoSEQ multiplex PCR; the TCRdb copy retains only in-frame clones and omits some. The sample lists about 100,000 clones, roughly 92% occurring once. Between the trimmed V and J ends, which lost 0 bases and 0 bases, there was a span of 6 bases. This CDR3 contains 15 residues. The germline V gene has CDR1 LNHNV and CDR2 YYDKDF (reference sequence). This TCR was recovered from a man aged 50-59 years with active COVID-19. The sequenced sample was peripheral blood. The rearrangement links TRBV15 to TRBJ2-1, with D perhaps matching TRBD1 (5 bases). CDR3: CATSRDQGSYNEQFF. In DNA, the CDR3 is TGTGCCACCAGCAGAGATCAGGGCTCCTACAATGAGCAGTTCTTC. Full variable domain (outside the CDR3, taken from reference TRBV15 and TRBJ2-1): DAMVIQNPRYQVTQFGKPVTLSCSQTLNHNVMYWYQQKSSQAPKLLFHYYDKDFNNEADTPDNFQSRRPNTSFCFLDIRSPGLGDTAMYLCATSRDQGSYNEQFFGPGTRLTVL.